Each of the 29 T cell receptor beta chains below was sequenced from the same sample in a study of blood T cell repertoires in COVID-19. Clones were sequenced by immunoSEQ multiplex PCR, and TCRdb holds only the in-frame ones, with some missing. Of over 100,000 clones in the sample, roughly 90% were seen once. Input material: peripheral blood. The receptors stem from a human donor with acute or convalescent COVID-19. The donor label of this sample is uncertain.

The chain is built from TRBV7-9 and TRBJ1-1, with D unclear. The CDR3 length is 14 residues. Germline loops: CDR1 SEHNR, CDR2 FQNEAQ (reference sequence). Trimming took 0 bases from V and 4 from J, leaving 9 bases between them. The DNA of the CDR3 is TGTGCCAGCAGCTTAGCGGGCGGGAGCACTGAAGCTTTCTTT. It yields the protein CASSLAGGSTEAFF.

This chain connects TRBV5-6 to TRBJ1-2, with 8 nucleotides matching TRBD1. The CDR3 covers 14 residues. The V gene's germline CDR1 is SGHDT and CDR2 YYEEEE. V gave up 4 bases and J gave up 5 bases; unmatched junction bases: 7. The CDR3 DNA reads TGTGCCAGCAGCCCCGACAGGGGAGGTTATGGCTACACCTTC. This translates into CASSPDRGGYGYTF. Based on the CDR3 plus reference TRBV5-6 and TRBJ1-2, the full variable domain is DAGVTQSPTHLIKTRGQQVTLRCSPKSGHDTVSWYQQALGQGPQFIFQYYEEEERQRGNFPDRFSGHQFPNYSSELNVNALLLGDSALYLCASSPDRGGYGYTFGSGTRLTVV.

CDR3 sequence reads: CASSSPGQGSYEQYF. Here the CDR3 DNA reads TGTGCCAGCAGTTCCCCGGGACAGGGTTCCTACGAGCAGTACTTC. The chain uses TRBV6-6 and TRBJ2-7; 9 bases map to TRBD1. V was pared by 4 bases and J by 1 base, with 5 bases of the junction left unmatched. The CDR3 consists of 15 residues. Germline V gene data show CDR1 as MNHNY and CDR2 as SVGAGI (reference sequence).

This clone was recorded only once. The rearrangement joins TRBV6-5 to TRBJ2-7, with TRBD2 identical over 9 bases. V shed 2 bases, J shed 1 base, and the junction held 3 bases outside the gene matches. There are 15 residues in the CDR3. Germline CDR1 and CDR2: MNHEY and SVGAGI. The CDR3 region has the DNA TGTGCCAGCAGTTACGGCGGGGGGGCATCCTACGAGCAGTACTTC. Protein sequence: CASSYGGGASYEQYF.

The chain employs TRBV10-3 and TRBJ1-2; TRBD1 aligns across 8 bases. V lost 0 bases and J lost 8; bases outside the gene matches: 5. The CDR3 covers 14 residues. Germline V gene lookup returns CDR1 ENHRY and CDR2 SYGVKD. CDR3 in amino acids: CAISESQGARGYTF. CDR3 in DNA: TGTGCCATCAGTGAGTCCCAGGGGGCGAGGGGCTACACCTTC.

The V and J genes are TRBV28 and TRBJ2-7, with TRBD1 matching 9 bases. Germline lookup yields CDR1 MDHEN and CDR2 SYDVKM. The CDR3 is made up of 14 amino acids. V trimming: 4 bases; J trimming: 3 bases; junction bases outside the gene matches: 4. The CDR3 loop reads CASSSGQGRYEQYF. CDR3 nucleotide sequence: TGTGCCAGCAGTTCGGGACAGGGACGCTACGAGCAGTACTTC.

The CDR3 DNA reads TGTGCCAGCAGTCCCTACGCGGGGACTGAAGCTTTCTTT. Translating gives CASSPYAGTEAFF. The J gene is TRBJ1-1, the V gene TRBV6-5; D is ambiguous. Trimming removed 5 bases from V and 5 bases from J, with 12 bases in between. In germline, CDR1 is MNHEY, CDR2 SVGAGI. This CDR3 comprises 13 residues.

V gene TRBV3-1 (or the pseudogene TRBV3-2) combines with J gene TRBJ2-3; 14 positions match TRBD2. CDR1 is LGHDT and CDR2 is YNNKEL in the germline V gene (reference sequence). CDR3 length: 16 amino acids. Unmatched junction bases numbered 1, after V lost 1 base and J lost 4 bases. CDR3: CASSQATSGRADTQYF. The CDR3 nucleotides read TGTGCCAGCAGCCAAGCGACTAGCGGGAGGGCAGATACGCAGTATTTT.

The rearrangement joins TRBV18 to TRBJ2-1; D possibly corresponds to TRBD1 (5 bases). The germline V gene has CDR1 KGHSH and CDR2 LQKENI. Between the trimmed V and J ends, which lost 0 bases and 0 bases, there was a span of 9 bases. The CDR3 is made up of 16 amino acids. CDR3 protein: CASSPPGQSSYNEQFF. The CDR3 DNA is TGTGCCAGCTCACCACCGGGGCAGAGCTCCTACAATGAGCAGTTCTTC.

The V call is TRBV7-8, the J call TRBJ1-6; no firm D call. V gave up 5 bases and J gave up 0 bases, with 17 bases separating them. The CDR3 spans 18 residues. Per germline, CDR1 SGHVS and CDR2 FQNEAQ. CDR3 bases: TGTGCCAGCAGCCCCTCTACAGTTACTAGCTCCTATAATTCACCCCTCCACTTT. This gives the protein CASSPSTVTSSYNSPLHF.

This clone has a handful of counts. CDR3 sequence: CAWSVAGLAANEQFF. As DNA, the CDR3 is TGTGCCTGGAGTGTAGCGGGACTAGCGGCCAATGAGCAGTTCTTC. The chain carries TRBV30 and TRBJ2-1, with 11 bases lining up with TRBD2. This CDR3 contains 15 residues. The V segment lost 0 bases and the J segment 6 bases; nucleotides outside the gene matches: 4. Germline V lookup: CDR1 GTSNPN, CDR2 SVGIG (reference sequence).

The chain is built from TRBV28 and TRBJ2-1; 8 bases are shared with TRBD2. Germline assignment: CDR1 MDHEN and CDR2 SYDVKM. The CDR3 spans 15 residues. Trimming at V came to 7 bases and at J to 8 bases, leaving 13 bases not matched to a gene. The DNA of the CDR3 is TGTGCCAGCACCCCCCCGGGACTAGGGGTTCATGAGCAGTTCTTC. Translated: CASTPPGLGVHEQFF.

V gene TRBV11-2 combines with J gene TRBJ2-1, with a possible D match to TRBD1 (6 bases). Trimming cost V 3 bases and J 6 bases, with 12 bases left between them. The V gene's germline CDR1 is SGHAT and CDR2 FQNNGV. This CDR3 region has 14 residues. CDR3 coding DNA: TGTGCCAGCAGCTTCTACGGGACATTCAATGAGCAGTTCTTC. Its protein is CASSFYGTFNEQFF.

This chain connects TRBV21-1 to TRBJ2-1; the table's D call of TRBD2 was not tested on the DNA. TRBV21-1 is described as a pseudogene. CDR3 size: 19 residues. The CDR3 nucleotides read TGTGCCAGCACTCTAAGAATCCCAGCGCCGGGACTACAAGATAATGAGCAGTTCTTC. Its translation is CASTLRIPAPGLQDNEQFF.

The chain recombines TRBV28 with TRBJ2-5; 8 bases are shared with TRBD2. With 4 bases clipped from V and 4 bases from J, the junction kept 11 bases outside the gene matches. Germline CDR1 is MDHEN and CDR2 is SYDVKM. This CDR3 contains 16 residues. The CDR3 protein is CASSSQGAGVRETQYF. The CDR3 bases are TGTGCCAGCAGTTCCCAGGGAGCGGGAGTTAGAGAGACCCAGTACTTC.

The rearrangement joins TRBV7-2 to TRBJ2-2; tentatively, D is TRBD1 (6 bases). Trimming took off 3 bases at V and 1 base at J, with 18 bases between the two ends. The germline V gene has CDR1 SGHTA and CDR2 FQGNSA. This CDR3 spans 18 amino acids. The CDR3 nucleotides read TGTGCCAGCAGCTTGTTAATCGGGCAGGGGAAGAACACCGGGGAGCTGTTTTTT. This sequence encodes CASSLLIGQGKNTGELFF.

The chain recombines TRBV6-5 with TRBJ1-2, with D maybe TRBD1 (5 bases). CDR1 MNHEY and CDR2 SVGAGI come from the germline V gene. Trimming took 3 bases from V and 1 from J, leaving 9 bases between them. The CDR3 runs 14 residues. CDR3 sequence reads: CASSYIDSNYGYTF. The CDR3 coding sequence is TGTGCCAGCAGTTATATAGACAGTAACTATGGCTACACCTTC.

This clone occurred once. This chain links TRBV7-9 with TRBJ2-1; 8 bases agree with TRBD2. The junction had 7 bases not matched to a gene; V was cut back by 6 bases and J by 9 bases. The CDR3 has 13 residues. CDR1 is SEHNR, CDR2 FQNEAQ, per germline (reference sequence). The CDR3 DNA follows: TGTGCCAGCAGTTATCGGAGCGGGGGTGAGCAGTTCTTC. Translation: CASSYRSGGEQFF.

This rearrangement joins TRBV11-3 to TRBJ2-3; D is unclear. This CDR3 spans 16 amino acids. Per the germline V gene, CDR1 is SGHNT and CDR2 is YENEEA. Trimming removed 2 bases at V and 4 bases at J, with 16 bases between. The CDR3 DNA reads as TGTGCCAGCAGCTTAAGTATCGGTTCTCTACCAGATACGCAGTATTTT. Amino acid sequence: CASSLSIGSLPDTQYF.

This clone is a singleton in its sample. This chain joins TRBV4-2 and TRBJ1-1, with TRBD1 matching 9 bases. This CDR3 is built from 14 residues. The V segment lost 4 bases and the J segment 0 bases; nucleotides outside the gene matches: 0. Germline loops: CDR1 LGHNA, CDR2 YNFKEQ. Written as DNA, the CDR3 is TGTGCCAGCAGCCGACAGGGGGTGAACACTGAAGCTTTCTTT. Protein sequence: CASSRQGVNTEAFF.

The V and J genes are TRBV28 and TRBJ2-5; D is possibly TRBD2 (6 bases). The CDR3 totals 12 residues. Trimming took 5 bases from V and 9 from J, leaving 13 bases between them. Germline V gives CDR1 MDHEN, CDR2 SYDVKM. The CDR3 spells CASSPPGVPQYF. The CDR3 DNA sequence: TGTGCCAGCAGTCCCCCGGGGGTTCCCCAGTACTTC.

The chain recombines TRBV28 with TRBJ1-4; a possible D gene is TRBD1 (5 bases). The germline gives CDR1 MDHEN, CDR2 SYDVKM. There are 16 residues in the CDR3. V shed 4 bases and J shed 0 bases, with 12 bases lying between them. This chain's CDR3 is CASSSKTASTNEKLFF. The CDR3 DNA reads TGTGCCAGCAGTTCGAAGACAGCTTCAACTAATGAAAAACTGTTTTTT.

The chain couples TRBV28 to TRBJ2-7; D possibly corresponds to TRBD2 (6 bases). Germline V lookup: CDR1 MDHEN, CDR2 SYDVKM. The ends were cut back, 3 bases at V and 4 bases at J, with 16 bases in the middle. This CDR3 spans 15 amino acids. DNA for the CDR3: TGTGCCAGCAGTTTCATTTTGCGGGGCCGATACGAGCAGTACTTC. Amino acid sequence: CASSFILRGRYEQYF.

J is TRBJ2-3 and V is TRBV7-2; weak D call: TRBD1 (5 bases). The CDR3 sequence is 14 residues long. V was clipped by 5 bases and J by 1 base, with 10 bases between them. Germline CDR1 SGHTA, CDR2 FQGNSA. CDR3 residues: CASSPLGGTDTQYF. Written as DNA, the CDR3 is TGTGCCAGCAGCCCCCTAGGGGGCACAGATACGCAGTATTTT.

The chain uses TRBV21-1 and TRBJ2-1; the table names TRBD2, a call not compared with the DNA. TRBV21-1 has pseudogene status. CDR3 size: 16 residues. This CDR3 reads CASSSRLAGGKNEQFF. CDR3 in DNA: TGTGCCAGCAGCTCCCGACTAGCGGGAGGGAAAAATGAGCAGTTCTTC.

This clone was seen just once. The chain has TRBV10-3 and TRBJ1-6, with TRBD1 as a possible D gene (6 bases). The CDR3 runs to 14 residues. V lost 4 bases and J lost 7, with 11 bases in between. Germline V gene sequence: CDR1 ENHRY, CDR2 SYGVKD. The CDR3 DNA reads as TGTGCCATCAGTGCGCAGGGGAACAATTCACCCCTCCACTTT. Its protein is CAISAQGNNSPLHF.

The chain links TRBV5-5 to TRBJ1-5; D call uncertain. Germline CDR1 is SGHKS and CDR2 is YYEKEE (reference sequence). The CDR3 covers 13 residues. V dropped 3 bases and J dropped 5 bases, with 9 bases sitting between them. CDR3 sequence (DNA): TGTGCCAGCAGCTCCTACTTCGATCAGCCCCAGCATTTT. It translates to CASSSYFDQPQHF.

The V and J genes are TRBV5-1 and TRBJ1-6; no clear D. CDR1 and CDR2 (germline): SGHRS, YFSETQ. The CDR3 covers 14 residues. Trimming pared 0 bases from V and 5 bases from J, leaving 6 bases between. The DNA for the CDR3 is TGCGCCAGCAGCTTGGGCGGGAATAATTCACCCCTCCACTTT. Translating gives CASSLGGNNSPLHF.

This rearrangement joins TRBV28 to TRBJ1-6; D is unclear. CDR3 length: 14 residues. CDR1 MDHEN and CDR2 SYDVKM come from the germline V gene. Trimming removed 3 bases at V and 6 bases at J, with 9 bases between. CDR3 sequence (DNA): TGTGCCAGCAGTTTTGGGCAGACTAATTCACCCCTCCACTTT. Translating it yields CASSFGQTNSPLHF.